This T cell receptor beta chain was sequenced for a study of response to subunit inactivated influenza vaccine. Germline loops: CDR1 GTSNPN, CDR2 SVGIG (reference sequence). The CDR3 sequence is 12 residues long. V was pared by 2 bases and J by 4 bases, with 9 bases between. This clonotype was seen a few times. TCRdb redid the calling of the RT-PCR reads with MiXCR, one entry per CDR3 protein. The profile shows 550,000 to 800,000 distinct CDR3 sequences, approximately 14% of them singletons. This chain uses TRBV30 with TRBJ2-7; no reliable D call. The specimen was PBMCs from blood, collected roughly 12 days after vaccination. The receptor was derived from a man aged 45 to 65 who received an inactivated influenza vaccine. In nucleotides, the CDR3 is TGTGCCTGGAGTACCGGCAGATACGAGCAGTACTTC. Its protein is CAWSTGRYEQYF.